The 5 T cell receptor beta chains below were found in one sample sequenced in a study of response to subunit inactivated influenza vaccine. Via MiXCR, TCRdb re-called the RT-PCR reads, giving one row per CDR3 protein. This sample has fewer than 250,000 distinct CDR3 sequences, with 13% to 15% found just once. The specimen was CD8+ T cells sorted from PBMCs, collected 4 to 6 days after vaccination. These receptors were taken from a man between 50 and 59 years old who received an inactivated influenza vaccine.

The V gene is TRBV4-3, the J gene TRBJ2-1; 10 positions agree with TRBD1. Germline lookup yields CDR1 LGHNA and CDR2 YSLEER. The CDR3 totals 15 residues. V dropped 1 base and J dropped 5; count of bases not matched to a gene: 2. In nucleotides, the CDR3 is TGCGCCAGCAGCCAAGCGGGGACAGGGGACAATGAGCAGTTCTTC. Residues: CASSQAGTGDNEQFF.

Remarks on this clonotype: The CDR3 ends on some other residue instead of the conserved phenylalanine or tryptophan, so this is likely a read error. This chain connects TRBV28 to TRBJ1-2, with 7 bases lining up with TRBD1. The CDR3 is 16 residues long. V trimming: 1 base; J trimming: 4 bases; junction bases outside the gene matches: 9. Germline loops: CDR1 MDHEN, CDR2 SYDVKM. The CDR3 region has the DNA TGTGCCAGCAGTTTATCGCCGACAGGGTTACCCTATGGCTACACCTTA. Residues: CASSLSPTGLPYGYTL.

The genes are TRBV20-1 and TRBJ1-5; D remains unclear. The CDR3 totals 15 residues. The germline V gene has CDR1 DFQATT and CDR2 SNEGSKA (reference sequence). The V gene lost 1 base and the J gene lost 2 bases, with 12 bases spanning the gap. This chain's CDR3 is CSARVEDKGNQPQHF. CDR3 in DNA: TGCAGTGCTAGAGTCGAGGATAAGGGCAATCAGCCCCAGCATTTT.

In its sample, this clonotype was seen a few times. The chain combines TRBV20-1 with TRBJ2-3; TRBD2 matches 7 bases. The V gene's germline CDR1 is DFQATT and CDR2 SNEGSKA (reference sequence). Unmatched junction bases numbered 10, after V lost 1 base and J lost 3 bases. The CDR3 length is 16 residues. The CDR3 DNA reads TGCAGTGCTAGAGCAGCCAGCGGGGTCAGAACAGATACGCAGTATTTT. Translated: CSARAASGVRTDTQYF.

The chain uses TRBV7-8 and TRBJ2-7; 7 nucleotides align to TRBD1. V was pared by 3 bases and J by 4 bases, with 6 bases of the junction left unmatched. Germline values: CDR1 SGHVS, CDR2 FQNEAQ. This CDR3 is 14 amino acids long. This chain's CDR3 is CASSLGQRIYEQYF. The CDR3 bases are TGTGCCAGCAGCTTGGGACAGAGGATATACGAGCAGTACTTC.